This T cell receptor beta chain was retrieved from a study of PD-1 blockade in classical Hodgkin lymphoma (dated by TCRdb to 2019 to 2021). Turning to the overall study: Nivolumab dosing was 3 mg/kg intravenously every 2 weeks, continuing until either disease progression or unacceptable toxicity. To define a peripheral blood immune signature of response to PD-1 blockade in classical Hodgkin lymphoma, the study combined TCR beta sequencing with CyTOF. Here is what the overall study found, with its caveats: Trial patients achieving complete response had baseline diversity similar to newly diagnosed patients, whereas partial responders and progressors had significantly lower diversity. Patients starting nivolumab less than 1 year after ASCT had lower diversity and were excluded from later analyses to avoid confounding by immune reconstitution. A significant rise by C4D1 was seen in CD4+ but not CD8+ TCR diversity (p=0.0027 vs p=0.16), with the rise being most apparent in complete responders (p=0.02). The study was limited to a single clinical trial cohort, and causes of repertoire differences, possibly disease activity or prior therapy, remained undefined. Newly diagnosed patients were reported to have lower baseline TCR diversity than healthy donors, and relapsed/refractory patients were reported to have lower baseline TCR diversity still.

This specimen's time point label, per the study, means: cycle 1 day 1 (C1D1), immediately before nivolumab initiation. All trial patients had relapsed after autologous stem cell transplantation, with cohorts A, B and C differing in prior brentuximab vedotin exposure. CD4+ T cells were purified from thawed PBMCs by magnetic negative selection with a Miltenyi CD4+ T cell isolation kit. The trial cohort was composed of about 54 patients with relapsed/refractory classical Hodgkin lymphoma, for whom complete response, partial response or progressive disease was recorded as best overall response. Single-agent nivolumab was administered to trial patients in the multi-cohort phase II CheckMate 205 trial. An independent review committee assessed best overall response by applying the 2007 International Working Group response criteria. PBMCs from the trial were collected at three points: immediately before nivolumab initiation (C1D1), and during therapy at cycle 2 day 1 and cycle 4 day 1. Peripheral blood was collected in 8 mL Vacutainer Cell Preparation Tubes, from which PBMCs were isolated by centrifugation and then cryopreserved. Purified CD4+ and CD8+ fractions were prepared only for cases where an additional PBMC sample was available. Magnetically labelled cells were removed on LS columns in a quadroMACS separator, and the flow-through was collected as the purified fraction.

Genomic DNA was extracted with the Qiagen DNeasy kit from unsorted PBMCs and from negatively selected CD4+ and CD8+ fractions. Using primers that anneal to V and J segments, immunoSEQ multiplex PCR amplified the TCR beta CDR3 regions. A synthetic immune receptor repertoire was used to minimize amplification bias, and any remaining bias was removed computationally after sequencing. On the authors' methods: Repertoire diversity was quantified as the Shannon entropy index using custom Python scripts. Unsorted, CD4+ and CD8+ repertoires were examined separately, except in combined analyses, for which CD4+ and CD8+ sequences were merged in silico. A clone was considered expanded if an increase in frequency of at least 2-fold after treatment relative to C1D1 was found, and a pseudocount of 0.5 was applied to clones undetected at baseline. Singleton clones were defined as clones with 0 or 1 copy at C1D1, and non-singleton clones were defined as clones with 2 or more copies. Clones expanded in unsorted samples were assigned a CD4+, CD8+ or unknown annotation through matching of protein sequences in sorted samples from the same patient. Diversity changes from C1D1 to C4D1 were tested in paired samples using Wilcoxon tests. Here the immuneACCESS table is served through TCRdb, limited to in-frame sequences with V and J called. Missing clones are a known gap in these copies; in checked studies unresolved V genes cover under half, and the rest lacks a known reason. From that table come the V and J calls and clone size; the DNA was used to work out D and trimming. Recorded for this sample are more than 25,000 clones; 85% of them occurred a single time. The ten largest account for 2% to 2.5% of the sample.

Here V drops 5 bases and J drops 4 bases, and the junction holds 15 bases not matched to any gene. The germline V gene encodes CDR1 LNHDA and CDR2 SQIVND (reference sequence). Taken from cysteine to phenylalanine, the CDR3 has 19 residues. The retained sequence is limited to the CDR3, 57 bases, with the frame set at the first base. Concerning this clone itself: It has no known antigen specificity. Per-base qualities were not stored, and no clone one base away is much larger.

This TCR derives from a human donor with classical Hodgkin lymphoma. The sample was CD4+ T cells from blood, taken at baseline. Rearrangement joined TRBV19 to TRBJ2-6; TRBD1 agrees with 9 junctional bases. CDR3 region: CASSSPGTGLMRGANVLTF. The nucleotide sequence is given as TGTGCCAGTAGTTCCCCCGGGACAGGGCTGATGAGGGGGGCCAACGTCCTGACTTTC.